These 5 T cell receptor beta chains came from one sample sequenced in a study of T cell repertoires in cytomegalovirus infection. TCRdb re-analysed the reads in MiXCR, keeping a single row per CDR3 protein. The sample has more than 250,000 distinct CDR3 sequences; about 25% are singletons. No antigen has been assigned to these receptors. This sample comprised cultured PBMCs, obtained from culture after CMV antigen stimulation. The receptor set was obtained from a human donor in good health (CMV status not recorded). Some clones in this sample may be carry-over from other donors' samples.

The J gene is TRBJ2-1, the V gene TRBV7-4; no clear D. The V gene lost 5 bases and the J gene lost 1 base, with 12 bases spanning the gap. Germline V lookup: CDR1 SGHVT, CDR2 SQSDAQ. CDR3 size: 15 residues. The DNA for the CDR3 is TGTGCCAGCAGCGGAGTCCCTGATTCCTACAATGAGCAGTTCTTC. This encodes CASSGVPDSYNEQFF.

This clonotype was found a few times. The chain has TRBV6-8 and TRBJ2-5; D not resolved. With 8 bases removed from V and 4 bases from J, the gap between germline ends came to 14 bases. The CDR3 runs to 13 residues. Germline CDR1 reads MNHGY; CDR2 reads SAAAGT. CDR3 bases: TGTGCCAGCTCAAAAGGGAAAGTAGAGACCCAGTACTTC. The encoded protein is CASSKGKVETQYF.

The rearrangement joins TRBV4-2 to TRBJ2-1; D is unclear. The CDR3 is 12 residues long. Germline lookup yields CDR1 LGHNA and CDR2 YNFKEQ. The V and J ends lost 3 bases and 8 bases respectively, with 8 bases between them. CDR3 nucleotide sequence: TGTGCCAGCAGCCATCATCTGGATGAGCAGTTCTTC. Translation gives CASSHHLDEQFF.

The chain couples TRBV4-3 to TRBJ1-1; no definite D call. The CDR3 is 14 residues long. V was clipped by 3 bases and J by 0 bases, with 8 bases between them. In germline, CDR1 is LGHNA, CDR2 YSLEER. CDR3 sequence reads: CASSQYELNTEAFF. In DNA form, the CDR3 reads TGCGCCAGCAGCCAGTACGAATTGAACACTGAAGCTTTCTTT.

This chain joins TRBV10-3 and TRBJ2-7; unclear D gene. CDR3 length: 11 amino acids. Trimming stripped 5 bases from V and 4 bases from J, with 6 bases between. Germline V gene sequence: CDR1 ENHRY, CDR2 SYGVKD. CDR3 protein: CAISKGYEQYV. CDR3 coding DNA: TGTGCCATCAGTAAGGGTTACGAGCAGTACGTC.